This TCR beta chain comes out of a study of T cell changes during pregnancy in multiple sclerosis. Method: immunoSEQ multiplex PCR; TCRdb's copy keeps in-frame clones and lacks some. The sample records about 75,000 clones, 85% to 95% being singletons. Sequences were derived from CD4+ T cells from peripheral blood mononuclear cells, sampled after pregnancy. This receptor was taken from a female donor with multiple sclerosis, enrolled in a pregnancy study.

CDR3 bases: TGCAGCGTTGGTGGGACTAGCGGAAACTACGAGCAGTACTTC. Amino acids: CSVGGTSGNYEQYF. J is TRBJ2-7 and V is TRBV29-1; 11 positions agree with TRBD2. The V segment lost 4 bases and the J segment 3 bases; nucleotides outside the gene matches: 5. CDR1 is SQVTM, CDR2 ANQGSEA, per germline. The CDR3 length is 14 residues.